The 19 T cell receptor beta chains given below trace back to one sample, sequenced in a study of T cells in Graves' hyperthyroidism and ophthalmopathy. The CDR3 regions of TCR beta were amplified from RNA transcripts. HTBI primers were used for first-round RT-PCR of the TCR CDR3. TCRdb reprocessed the multiplex PCR reads with MiXCR, giving one entry per CDR3 protein. The table has around 530,000 distinct CDR3 sequences, 17% seen once. Material: blood. These receptors originate from a young woman with Graves' ophthalmopathy.

In this sample, this clonotype turned up a few times. The genes are TRBV9 and TRBJ1-1; D unresolved. Germline V CDR1 and CDR2: SGDLS, YYNGEE. Trimming left V 1 base short and J 7 bases short, with 8 bases between. CDR3 length equals 12 residues. The CDR3 sequence is CASSVTGDEAFF. CDR3 in DNA: TGTGCCAGCAGCGTAACGGGCGATGAAGCTTTCTTT.

This clonotype appeared many times. The CDR3 DNA is TGTGCCAGCAGCATAATAGCGGGAGGGGTGGAGACCCAGTACTTC. It yields the protein CASSIIAGGVETQYF. This chain uses TRBV11-2 with TRBJ2-5, with 11 bases that match TRBD2. The junction had 7 bases not matched to a gene; V was cut back by 5 bases and J by 5 bases. The germline V gene encodes CDR1 SGHAT and CDR2 FQNNGV. The CDR3 extends over 15 amino acids. The full variable domain, with the rest looked up from reference TRBV11-2 and TRBJ2-5, is EAGVAQSPRYKIIEKRQSVAFWCNPISGHATLYWYQQILGQGPKLLIQFQNNGVVDDSQLPKDRFSAERLKGVDSTLKIQPAKLEDSAVYLCASSIIAGGVETQYFGPGTRLLVL.

The table lists this clonotype with a few counts. The rearrangement links TRBV6-1 to TRBJ1-2, with D unclear. Trimming left V 2 bases short and J 2 bases short, with 9 bases between. Germline V gene data show CDR1 as MNHNS and CDR2 as SASEGT. The CDR3 consists of 14 residues. The CDR3 DNA sequence: TGTGCCAGCAGTGAAATACCCCGCAACTATGGCTACACCTTC. Translated, it gives CASSEIPRNYGYTF.

Ten or more counts support this clonotype. The V gene is TRBV28, the J gene TRBJ2-3; 7 positions agree with TRBD2. The CDR3 totals 15 residues. The J segment lost 0 bases and the V segment lost 5 bases, leaving 5 bases of the junction unmatched. CDR1 is MDHEN and CDR2 is SYDVKM in the germline V gene. CDR3 sequence reads: CASSRLADSTDTQYF. The CDR3 coding sequence is TGTGCCAGCAGTCGACTAGCAGATAGCACAGATACGCAGTATTTT.

This clonotype was seen a few times. The chain couples TRBV27 to TRBJ2-3, with 7 positions matching TRBD1. The CDR3 spans 16 residues. Germline V gives CDR1 MNHEY, CDR2 SMNVEV (reference sequence). V was clipped by 7 bases and J by 0 bases; unmatched bases: 10. CDR3 in amino acids: CASISTGQSSTDTQYF. CDR3 in DNA: TGTGCCAGCATATCGACAGGGCAGTCTAGCACAGATACGCAGTATTTT.

This clonotype was counted at least ten times. The gene calls are TRBV7-2 and TRBJ1-3; 8 bases align to TRBD1. The CDR3 contains 16 residues. J lost 3 bases, V lost 4 bases, and 8 bases had no gene match. The germline gives CDR1 SGHTA, CDR2 FQGNSA. CDR3 coding DNA: TGTGCCAGCAGCTCAGGATCAGGGGGCGTTGGAAACACCATATATTTT. It yields the protein CASSSGSGGVGNTIYF. The full variable domain, with the rest looked up from reference TRBV7-2 and TRBJ1-3, is GAGVSQSPSNKVTEKGKDVELRCDPISGHTALYWYRQSLGQGLEFLIYFQGNSAPDKSGLPSDRFSAERTGGSVSTLTIQRTQQEDSAVYLCASSSGSGGVGNTIYFGEGSWLTVV.

V usage is TRBV5-5 and J usage is TRBJ2-1; 11 bases fit TRBD1. This CDR3 is 17 amino acids long. Germline trimming cut 4 bases from V and 6 bases from J; bases unmatched to any gene: 12. Germline loops: CDR1 SGHKS, CDR2 YYEKEE (reference sequence). The CDR3 reads CASSTGQGAGNANEQFF. The CDR3 nucleotides read TGTGCCAGCAGCACCGGACAGGGGGCAGGGAACGCCAATGAGCAGTTCTTC.

This clonotype was seen repeatedly, ten times or more. The chain couples TRBV28 to TRBJ1-5; D uncertain. Germline CDR1 is MDHEN and CDR2 is SYDVKM. Trimming removed 1 base at V and 4 bases at J, with 11 bases between. The CDR3 consists of 15 residues. The CDR3, as DNA: TGTGCCAGCAGTTTATTTTATTCTGTAAATCAGCCCCAGCATTTT. It yields the protein CASSLFYSVNQPQHF.

This clonotype was detected ten times or more. The chain links TRBV3-1 to TRBJ2-4; TRBD1 might be the D (6 bases). CDR1 is LGHDT and CDR2 is YNNKEL in the germline V gene (reference sequence). There are 14 residues in the CDR3. Trimming removed 1 base from V and 9 bases from J, with 13 bases in between. CDR3 in amino acids: CASSQVAGAGIQYF. In DNA form, the CDR3 reads TGTGCCAGCAGCCAAGTAGCAGGGGCTGGCATTCAGTACTTC.

This clonotype was counted many times. The chain is built from TRBV7-8 and TRBJ2-7; D is unresolved. Germline lookup yields CDR1 SGHVS and CDR2 FQNEAQ. The germline V and J ends were trimmed by 5 bases and 6 bases, with 11 bases remaining between them. The CDR3 is 12 amino acids. CDR3 residues: CASSPELTEQYF. In DNA form, the CDR3 reads TGTGCCAGCAGCCCCGAGTTGACCGAGCAGTACTTC. The variable domain in full, with the rest retrieved from reference TRBV7-8 and TRBJ2-7, is GAGVSQSPRYKVAKRGQDVALRCDPISGHVSLFWYQQALGQGPEFLTYFQNEAQLDKSGLPSDRFFAERPEGSVSTLKIQRTQQEDSAVYLCASSPELTEQYFGPGTRLTVT.

The chain recombines TRBV4-1 with TRBJ2-7, with D unresolved. The CDR3 has 15 residues. Trimming pared 0 bases from V and 2 bases from J, leaving 11 bases between. From germline, CDR1 is MGHRA and CDR2 YSYEKL. The CDR3 nucleotides are TGCGCCAGCAGCCAAGAAAAGCGCCAAACCTACGAGCAGTACTTC. As protein: CASSQEKRQTYEQYF.

This clonotype was counted many times. V gene TRBV27 combines with J gene TRBJ2-7; weak D call: TRBD1 (6 bases). V lost 5 bases to trimming and J lost 3 bases, with 14 bases between them. Germline V gives CDR1 MNHEY, CDR2 SMNVEV (reference sequence). The CDR3 has 14 amino acids. The CDR3 protein is CASSLTDSRYEQYF. The CDR3 DNA sequence: TGTGCCAGCAGTCTGACGGACAGCCGCTACGAGCAGTACTTC.

This clonotype was found once. V gene TRBV20-1 combines with J gene TRBJ2-5, with TRBD2 matching 7 bases. This CDR3 has 14 amino acids. V gave up 3 bases and J gave up 2 bases; unmatched junction bases: 6. Per germline, CDR1 DFQATT and CDR2 SNEGSKA (reference sequence). CDR3 loop: CSARFPSGQETQYF. The CDR3 DNA follows: TGCAGTGCTAGGTTTCCTAGCGGACAAGAGACCCAGTACTTC.

This clonotype was observed many times. The chain has TRBV20-1 and TRBJ2-3, with a possible D match to TRBD2 (6 bases). The V end was cut by 2 bases, the J end by 2 bases, with 17 bases between. In germline, CDR1 is DFQATT, CDR2 SNEGSKA (reference sequence). The CDR3 loop spans 16 amino acids. The CDR3 spells CSARKLASALTDTQYF. CDR3 nucleotides: TGCAGTGCTAGAAAACTAGCTAGCGCTCTCACAGATACGCAGTATTTT.

This clonotype came up a few times. DNA of the CDR3: TGTGCCATCAGTGAGTCCAGCGCCGTCTATGGCTACACCTTC. The encoded protein is CAISESSAVYGYTF. The chain links TRBV10-3 to TRBJ1-2; no clear D gene. In germline, CDR1 is ENHRY, CDR2 SYGVKD. The CDR3 totals 14 residues. The V gene lost 0 bases and the J gene lost 4 bases, with 9 bases spanning the gap.

Ten or more counts support this clonotype. This chain connects TRBV19 to TRBJ2-5; 11 nucleotides align to TRBD2. The germline gives CDR1 LNHDA, CDR2 SQIVND (reference sequence). The CDR3 has 15 amino acids. V shed 4 bases and J 2 bases; nucleotides not matched to a gene: 3. The CDR3 nucleotides read TGTGCCAGTAGTACCGGGACTAGCGGACAAGAGACCCAGTACTTC. Translated, it gives CASSTGTSGQETQYF.

This clonotype was picked up many times. The chain is built from TRBV11-2 and TRBJ2-3; D perhaps matches TRBD2 (5 bases). V lost 1 base, J lost 6 bases, and 11 bases lay in between. This CDR3 is 14 amino acids long. The germline V gene encodes CDR1 SGHAT and CDR2 FQNNGV. CDR3 sequence: CASSLVARADTQYF. CDR3 nucleotides: TGTGCCAGCAGCTTAGTCGCGCGGGCGGATACGCAGTATTTT.

The V and J genes are TRBV20-1 and TRBJ1-1; D is uncertain. Between the trimmed V and J ends, which lost 4 bases and 2 bases, there was a span of 11 bases. The CDR3 consists of 13 residues. Germline V lookup: CDR1 DFQATT, CDR2 SNEGSKA (reference sequence). In DNA, the CDR3 is TGCAGTGCTAAGGTGAACAGCAACACTGAAGCTTTCTTT. Protein: CSAKVNSNTEAFF.

This clonotype was observed many times. The chain is built from TRBV10-3 and TRBJ2-7, with D hard to call. Germline values: CDR1 ENHRY, CDR2 SYGVKD. Trimming removed 2 bases at V and 7 bases at J, with 9 bases between. The CDR3 has 12 residues. CDR3 region: CAISENSLEQYF. The DNA for the CDR3 is TGTGCCATCAGTGAGAACAGCCTGGAGCAGTACTTC.